These T cell receptor beta chains were read from a single sample in a study of tumor-infiltrating lymphocytes in localized non-small cell lung cancer. Only in-frame clones appear in the TCRdb table, and some are missing; sequencing was by immunoSEQ multiplex PCR. The sample yields over 5,500 clones, about two thirds seen once. Material: lung tumor tissue. The receptor set was obtained from a human donor with non-small cell lung cancer. Both conserved end residues are part of each CDR3. D genes are given only for firm matches. Where a row states a size, it is once, few, many or the class of an expanded clone; other rows omit it.

>few|TRBD1|TRBV19|TRBJ1-2
CASSTGEYGYTF
TGTGCCAGTAGCACAGGGGAGTATGGCTACACCTTC
>NA|TRBD1|TRBV7-9|TRBJ1-6
CASSLPGTGGRNSPLHF
TGTGCCAGCAGCCTTCCCGGGACAGGGGGCCGGAATTCACCCCTCCACTTT
>NA|NA|TRBV5-4|TRBJ1-1
CASSFGGALNTEAFF
TGTGCCAGCAGCTTCGGGGGGGCCTTGAACACTGAAGCTTTCTTT
>NA|NA|TRBV10-3|TRBJ1-1
CAISESYNTEAFF
TGTGCCATCAGTGAGTCTTACAACACTGAAGCTTTCTTT
>NA|NA|TRBV4-1|TRBJ1-5
CASSQDGGRARTEGNQPQHF
TGCGCCAGCAGCCAAGATGGGGGCAGGGCAAGGACGGAGGGCAATCAGCCCCAGCATTTT
>NA|NA|TRBV6-6|TRBJ2-3
CASKEAGADTQYF
TGTGCCAGCAAGGAGGCAGGGGCAGATACGCAGTATTTT
>NA|NA|TRBV30|TRBJ1-5
CAWSVADNQPQHF
TGTGCCTGGAGTGTAGCCGATAATCAGCCCCAGCATTTT
>NA|TRBD1|TRBV11-2|TRBJ1-5
CASSHRDRNHSNQPQHF
TGTGCCAGCAGCCACCGGGACAGGAACCATAGCAATCAGCCCCAGCATTTT
>few|NA|TRBV7-8|TRBJ2-1
CASSFADMYGDEQFF
TGTGCCAGCAGCTTCGCCGACATGTATGGCGATGAGCAGTTCTTC
>NA|NA|TRBV5-6|TRBJ1-1
CASSFGQNRNTEAFF
TGTGCCAGCAGCTTTGGGCAAAATCGCAACACTGAAGCTTTCTTT
>NA|TRBD1|TRBV11-2|TRBJ1-4
CASRPGQRFDREKLFF
TGTGCCAGCAGACCGGGACAGCGATTTGACCGGGAAAAACTGTTTTTT
>NA|NA|TRBV6-5|TRBJ1-1
CASTQARGTEAFF
TGTGCCAGCACCCAGGCCAGGGGCACTGAAGCTTTCTTT
>few|NA|TRBV4-3|TRBJ2-2
CASSQDAGELFF
TGCGCCAGCAGCCAAGATGCCGGGGAGCTGTTTTTT
>NA|NA|TRBV9|TRBJ2-7
CASSVGSIRIDEQYF
TGTGCCAGCAGCGTAGGGTCTATTCGAATTGACGAGCAGTACTTC
>NA|TRBD2|TRBV4-2|TRBJ2-1
CASSQRAGGDNEQFF
TGTGCCAGCAGCCAAAGAGCGGGAGGGGACAATGAGCAGTTCTTC
>NA|NA|TRBV5-6|TRBJ2-7
CASTTSGTGREQYF
TGTGCCAGCACCACTTCCGGGACTGGGCGAGAGCAGTACTTC
>NA|NA|TRBV27|TRBJ1-5
CASSLHRTGQPQHF
TGTGCCAGCAGTCTACACAGGACGGGTCAGCCCCAGCATTTT